A few counts support the clone carrying this TCR beta chain. This sample was taken from a study of blood T cell repertoires in COVID-19. Across the whole study: Samples representing acute and convalescent COVID-19 were sourced from the United States, Italy and Spain. T cells, B-cell-depleted T cells, or PBMCs supplied cDNA or gDNA.

In the original processing: Cell counts per sample came from amplifying reference gene primers. The assay was immunoSEQ multiplex PCR, and TCRdb's table has in-frame clones only and misses some. From that table come the V and J calls and clone size; the DNA was used to work out D and trimming. The sample shows 400,000 to 450,000 clones, 70% to 90% of them seen only once. This clonotype was obtained from a woman in her 40s with COVID-19, enrolled during active disease. Input material: peripheral blood.

This chain's CDR3 is CATSAFGQGKSYGYTF. The CDR3 DNA is TGTGCCACCAGTGCCTTTGGACAGGGGAAATCCTATGGCTACACCTTC. The chain employs TRBV24-1 and TRBJ1-2; 9 bases are shared with TRBD1. Germline lookup yields CDR1 KGHDR and CDR2 SFDVKD. The length of the CDR3 is 16 residues. After removal of 5 bases from V and 4 bases from J, the junction contained 10 bases not matched to a gene.